This T cell receptor beta chain was documented in a study of shared clonotypes between healthy human individuals. Study-wide background: Plates per donor: three CD4 naive, three CD4 memory, two CD8 naive, one CD8 memory. The study, taken as a whole, reports: Researchers found naive subsets generally carried larger estimated richness than memory subsets.

Those who donated, Caucasian adults without exception, all lived in Nashville, Tennessee. As for this clone: The antigen is not known.

Genomic DNA belonging to each subset was distributed in equal measure over several immunoSEQ plates. This table comes from immunoSEQ multiplex PCR, and its TCRdb copy is limited to in-frame clones, with some not included. The data show 2 million to 2.5 million clones, with about 92% seen just once and about 0.39% held by the top ten. The ends lost 6 bases at V and 4 bases at J; junction bases unmatched: 6. There are 16 residues in the CDR3. CDR1 MNHNY and CDR2 SVGAGI come from the germline V gene (reference sequence). The TCR sequence derives from a man between 18 and 35 years old in good health. Some clones in this sample may be carry-over from other donors' samples. The chain combines TRBV6-6 with TRBJ2-2; 12 bases line up with TRBD2. The material sequenced was naive CD4+ T cells from PBMCs. The subset here: CD45RA+ positively selected. Here the CDR3 DNA reads TGTGCCAGCAGCGGGAGGACTAGCGGGACCACCGGGGAGCTGTTTTTT. It translates to CASSGRTSGTTGELFF.